A selection of T cell receptor beta chains follows, all from one sample in a study of OX40 agonist ivuxolimab in advanced cancers. TCRdb's table, derived via immunoSEQ multiplex PCR, lists solely in-frame clones and lacks some. Of some 73,000 clones listed, around 90% were seen once; the top ten hold approximately 0.5%. The material was CD4+ or CD8+ T cells sorted from blood, obtained in a trial of the OX40 agonist ivuxolimab. The source of these receptors is an adult with an advanced solid tumor such as melanoma, head and neck, liver or kidney cancer. Each CDR3 is given with its conserved first and last residue. Fields, in order: V gene, J gene, D gene, clone size, CDR3 protein, CDR3 DNA. A D gene is named only where the DNA matches it firmly. The listing skips clone size in some rows; elsewhere it reads once, few, many or a size class.

TRBV9	TRBJ2-3	TRBD1	NA	CASSVGHRGLTDTQYF	TGTGCCAGCAGCGTAGGGCATAGGGGGCTTACAGATACGCAGTATTTT
TRBV5-1	TRBJ2-7	TRBD1	NA	CASSFLGQGPYEQYF	TGCGCCAGCAGCTTCCTAGGACAGGGCCCCTACGAGCAGTACTTC
TRBV27	TRBJ1-2	NA	NA	CASRAALGESYGYTF	TGTGCCAGCAGAGCAGCCCTGGGCGAAAGCTATGGCTACACCTTC
TRBV11-3	TRBJ2-2	NA	NA	CASSLEGGRTGELFF	TGTGCCAGCAGCTTAGAAGGGGGTCGGACCGGGGAGCTGTTTTTT
TRBV4-2	TRBJ2-1	NA	NA	CASSQGQGQFDEQFF	TGTGCCAGCAGCCAGGGACAAGGACAGTTCGATGAGCAGTTCTTC
TRBV11-2	TRBJ2-3	NA	NA	CASSSPSLAWADTQYF	TGTGCCAGCAGCTCGCCTTCCCTAGCGTGGGCAGATACGCAGTATTTT
TRBV27	TRBJ2-3	NA	NA	CASSFVGRHTDTQYF	TGTGCCAGCAGTTTTGTGGGGAGACACACAGATACGCAGTATTTT
TRBV23-1	TRBJ2-2	NA	once	CASSQSDHCRDGNTGELFF	TGCGCCAGCAGTCAATCGGACCATTGCAGGGACGGGAACACCGGGGAGCTGTTTTTT
TRBV28	TRBJ1-1	NA	NA	CASSSGTTEAFF	TGTGCCAGCAGTTCCGGGACCACTGAAGCTTTCTTT
TRBV5-1	TRBJ2-7	TRBD2	NA	CASSLESGRYYEQYF	TGCGCCAGCAGCTTGGAGAGCGGGAGATACTACGAGCAGTACTTC
TRBV5-4	TRBJ1-4	TRBD1	NA	CASSLGGGQKGEKLFF	TGTGCCAGCAGCTTGGGCGGGGGACAGAAGGGGGAAAAACTGTTTTTT
TRBV18	TRBJ2-2	NA	NA	CASSPKQVTLNTGELFF	TGTGCCAGCTCACCTAAACAGGTCACTTTGAACACCGGGGAGCTGTTTTTT
TRBV15	TRBJ2-1	TRBD2	NA	CATSRDVASGYNEQFF	TGTGCCACCAGCAGAGATGTGGCTAGCGGTTACAATGAGCAGTTCTTC
TRBV7-8	TRBJ2-3	TRBD2	NA	CASSLARLAGSTDTQYF	TGTGCCAGCAGCTTAGCACGGCTAGCGGGAAGCACAGATACGCAGTATTTT
TRBV6-1	TRBJ2-7	NA	NA	CASSLGGASYEQYF	TGTGCCAGCTCGCTGGGGGGAGCGTCCTACGAGCAGTACTTC
TRBV6-5	TRBJ2-1	TRBD1	NA	CASRMGQGSYNEQFF	TGTGCCAGCAGAATGGGACAGGGATCCTACAATGAGCAGTTCTTC
TRBV7-9	TRBJ1-4	TRBD1	NA	CASSPRGGIATNEKLFF	TGTGCCAGCAGCCCCAGGGGGGGGATCGCAACTAATGAAAAACTGTTTTTT
TRBV5-4	TRBJ2-1	NA	NA	CASSLMGRVPGGEQFF	TGTGCCAGCAGCTTGATGGGTAGGGTCCCAGGGGGGGAGCAGTTCTTC
TRBV19	TRBJ1-2	NA	NA	CATPKSDRDYGYTF	TGTGCCACCCCTAAATCGGACAGAGACTATGGCTACACCTTC
TRBV5-1	TRBJ1-1	NA	few	CASRERNTEAFF	TGCGCCAGCCGAGAACGGAACACTGAAGCTTTCTTT
TRBV7-8	TRBJ2-7	NA	NA	CASSLNFRVFYEQYF	TGTGCCAGCAGCTTAAATTTCAGGGTCTTCTACGAGCAGTACTTC
TRBV5-5	TRBJ1-1	NA	NA	CASSLTLMNTEAFF	TGTGCCAGCAGCTTGACACTTATGAACACTGAAGCTTTCTTT
TRBV28	TRBJ2-7	NA	NA	CASSFYAGGRYEQYF	TGTGCCAGCAGTTTCTATGCGGGTGGTCGGTACGAGCAGTACTTC
TRBV2	TRBJ2-7	TRBD2	few	CASTLAGLNEQYF	TGTGCCAGCACACTAGCGGGACTCAACGAGCAGTACTTC
TRBV16	TRBJ2-5	NA	once	CASSQFIRAGETQYF	TGTGCCAGCAGCCAATTCATCAGGGCCGGAGAGACCCAGTACTTC
TRBV4-1	TRBJ1-1	NA	NA	CASSRQQGTEAFF	TGCGCCAGCAGCCGGCAGCAGGGGACTGAAGCTTTCTTT
TRBV7-9	TRBJ1-1	NA	NA	CASSFQQARLKAFF	TGTGCCAGCAGCTTCCAACAGGCCCGGTTGAAAGCTTTCTTT
TRBV5-1	TRBJ1-3	TRBD1	NA	CASSLGTGSGNTIYF	TGCGCCAGCAGCTTGGGGACAGGGTCTGGAAACACCATATATTTT
TRBV7-3	TRBJ2-7	TRBD2	NA	CASSLIAGGEQYF	TGTGCCAGCAGCCTAATAGCGGGAGGCGAGCAGTACTTC
TRBV5-7	TRBJ2-5	NA	NA	CASSFFKGNEETQYF	TGTGCCAGCAGCTTTTTTAAGGGGAACGAGGAGACCCAGTACTTC
TRBV28	TRBJ2-7	NA	once	CASSPSSGIVYEQYF	TGTGCCAGCAGCCCGTCGAGCGGCATTGTCTACGAGCAGTACTTC
TRBV11-2	TRBJ2-3	TRBD2	NA	CASSSWTSGRVSTDTQYF	TGTGCCAGCAGCTCGTGGACTAGCGGGAGGGTTAGCACAGATACGCAGTATTTT
TRBV5-1	TRBJ2-3	TRBD2	NA	CASSLLTSGTDTQYF	TGCGCCAGCAGCTTGTTGACTAGCGGTACAGATACGCAGTATTTT
TRBV10-3	TRBJ2-7	NA	NA	CATAGDLGYEQYF	TGTGCCACCGCTGGGGACCTCGGCTACGAGCAGTACTTC
TRBV9	TRBJ2-1	NA	NA	CASSVDLATYNEQFF	TGTGCCAGCAGCGTAGACCTAGCTACCTACAATGAGCAGTTCTTC
TRBV11-1	TRBJ2-3	NA	NA	CASSSTSRYTQYF	TGTGCCAGCAGCTCGACTAGTCGGTATACGCAGTATTTT
TRBV5-8	TRBJ2-6	TRBD2	NA	CASSLGLADSGANVLTF	TGTGCCAGCAGCTTGGGACTAGCGGACTCTGGGGCCAACGTCCTGACTTTC
TRBV13	TRBJ2-5	TRBD2	once	CASSLGGTSSETQYF	TGTGCCAGCAGCTTAGGGGGGACTAGCAGCGAGACCCAGTACTTC
TRBV30	TRBJ2-1	NA	NA	CAWSATSSIHEQFF	TGTGCCTGGAGTGCAACCTCTAGTATACATGAGCAGTTCTTC